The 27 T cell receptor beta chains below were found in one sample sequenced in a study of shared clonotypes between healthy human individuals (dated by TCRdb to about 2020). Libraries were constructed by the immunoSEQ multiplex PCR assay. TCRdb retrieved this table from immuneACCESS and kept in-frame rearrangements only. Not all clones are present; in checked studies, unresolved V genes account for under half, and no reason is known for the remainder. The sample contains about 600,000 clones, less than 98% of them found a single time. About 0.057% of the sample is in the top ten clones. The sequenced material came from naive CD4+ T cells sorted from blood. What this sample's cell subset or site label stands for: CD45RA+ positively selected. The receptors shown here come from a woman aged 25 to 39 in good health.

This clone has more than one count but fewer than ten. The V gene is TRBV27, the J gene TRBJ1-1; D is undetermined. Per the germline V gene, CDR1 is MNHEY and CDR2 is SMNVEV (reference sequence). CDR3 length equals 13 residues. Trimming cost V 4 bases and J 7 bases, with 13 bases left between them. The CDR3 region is CASSSVGRNEAFF. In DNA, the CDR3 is TGTGCCAGCAGTTCCGTAGGACGGAATGAAGCTTTCTTT.

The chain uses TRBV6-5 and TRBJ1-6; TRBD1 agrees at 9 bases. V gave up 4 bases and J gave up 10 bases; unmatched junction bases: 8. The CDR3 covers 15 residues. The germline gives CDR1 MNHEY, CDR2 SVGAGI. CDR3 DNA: TGTGCCAGCAGTTTGACCCGGGACAGGGACTCACCCCTCCACTTT. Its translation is CASSLTRDRDSPLHF.

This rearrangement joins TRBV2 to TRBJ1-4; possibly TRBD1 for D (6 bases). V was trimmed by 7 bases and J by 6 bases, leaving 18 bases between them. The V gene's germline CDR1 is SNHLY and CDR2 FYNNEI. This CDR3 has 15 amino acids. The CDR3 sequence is CASKPPGHVDEKLFF. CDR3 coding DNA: TGTGCCAGCAAACCTCCGGGACACGTTGATGAAAAACTGTTTTTT.

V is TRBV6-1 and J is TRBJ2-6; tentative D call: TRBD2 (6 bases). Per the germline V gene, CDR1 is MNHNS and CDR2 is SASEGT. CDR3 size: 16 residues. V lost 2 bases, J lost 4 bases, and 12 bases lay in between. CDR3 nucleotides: TGTGCCAGCAGTGAAAGAGGAGGGATCGGGGCCAACGTCCTGACTTTC. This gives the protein CASSERGGIGANVLTF.

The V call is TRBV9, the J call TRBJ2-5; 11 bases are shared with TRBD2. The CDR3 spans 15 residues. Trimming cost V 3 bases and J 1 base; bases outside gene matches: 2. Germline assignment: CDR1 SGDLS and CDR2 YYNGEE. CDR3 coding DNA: TGTGCCAGCAGCGGCACTAGCGGGAGCCAAGAGACCCAGTACTTC. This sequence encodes CASSGTSGSQETQYF.

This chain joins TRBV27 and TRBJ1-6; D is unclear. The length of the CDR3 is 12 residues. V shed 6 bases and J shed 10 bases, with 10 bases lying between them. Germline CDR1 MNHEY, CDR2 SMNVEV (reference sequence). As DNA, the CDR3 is TGTGCCAGCAGCTCCCGCGGGTCACCCCTCCACTTT. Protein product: CASSSRGSPLHF.

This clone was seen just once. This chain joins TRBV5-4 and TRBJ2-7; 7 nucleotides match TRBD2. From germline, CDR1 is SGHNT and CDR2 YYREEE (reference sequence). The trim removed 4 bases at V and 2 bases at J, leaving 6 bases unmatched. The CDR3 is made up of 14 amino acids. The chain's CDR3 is CASSLGGVTYEQYF. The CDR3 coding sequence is TGTGCCAGCAGCCTTGGGGGGGTAACCTACGAGCAGTACTTC.

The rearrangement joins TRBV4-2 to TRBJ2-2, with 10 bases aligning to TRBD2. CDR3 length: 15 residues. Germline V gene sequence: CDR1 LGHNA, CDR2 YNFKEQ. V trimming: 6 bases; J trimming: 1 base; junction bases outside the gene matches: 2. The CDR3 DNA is TGTGCCAGCAGTCCTAGCGGGAGGAACACCGGGGAGCTGTTTTTT. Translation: CASSPSGRNTGELFF.

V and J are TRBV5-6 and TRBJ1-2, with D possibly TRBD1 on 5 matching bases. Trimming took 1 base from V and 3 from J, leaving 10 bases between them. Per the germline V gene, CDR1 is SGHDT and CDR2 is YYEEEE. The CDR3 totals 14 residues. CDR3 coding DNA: TGTGCCAGCAGCTTGCCGGGAGGGGACTATGGCTACACCTTC. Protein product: CASSLPGGDYGYTF.

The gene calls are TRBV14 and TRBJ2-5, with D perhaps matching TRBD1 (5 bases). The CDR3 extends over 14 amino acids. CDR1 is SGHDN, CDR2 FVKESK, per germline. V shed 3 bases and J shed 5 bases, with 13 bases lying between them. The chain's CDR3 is CASSQVGVRETQYF. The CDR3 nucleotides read TGTGCCAGCAGCCAGGTAGGGGTCCGGGAGACCCAGTACTTC.

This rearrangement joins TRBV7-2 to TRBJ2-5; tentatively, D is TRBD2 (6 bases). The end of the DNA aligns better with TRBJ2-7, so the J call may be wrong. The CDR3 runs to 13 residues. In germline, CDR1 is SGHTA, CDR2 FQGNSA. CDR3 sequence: CASRRDPGDEQYF. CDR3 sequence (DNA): TGTGCCAGCAGGCGGGACCCGGGGGACGAGCAGTACTTC.

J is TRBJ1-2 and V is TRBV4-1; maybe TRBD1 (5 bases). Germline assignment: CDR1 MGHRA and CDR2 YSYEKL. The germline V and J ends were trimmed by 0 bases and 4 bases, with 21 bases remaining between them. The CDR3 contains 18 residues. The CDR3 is CASSQDIGLKGRSYGYTF. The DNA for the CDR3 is TGCGCCAGCAGCCAAGATATAGGTTTAAAGGGGAGAAGCTATGGCTACACCTTC.

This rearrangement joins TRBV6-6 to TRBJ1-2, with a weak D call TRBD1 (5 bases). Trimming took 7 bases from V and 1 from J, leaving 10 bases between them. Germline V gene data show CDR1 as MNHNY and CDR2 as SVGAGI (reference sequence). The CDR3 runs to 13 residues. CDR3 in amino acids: CASTGHFNYGYTF. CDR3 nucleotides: TGTGCCAGCACAGGACATTTTAACTATGGCTACACCTTC.

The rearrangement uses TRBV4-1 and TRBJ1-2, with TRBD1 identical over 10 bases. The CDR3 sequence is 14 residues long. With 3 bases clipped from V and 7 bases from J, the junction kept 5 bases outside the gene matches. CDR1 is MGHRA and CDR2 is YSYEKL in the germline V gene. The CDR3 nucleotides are TGCGCCAGCAGCCATCCGGGACAGGGGCTTGGCTACACCTTC. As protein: CASSHPGQGLGYTF.

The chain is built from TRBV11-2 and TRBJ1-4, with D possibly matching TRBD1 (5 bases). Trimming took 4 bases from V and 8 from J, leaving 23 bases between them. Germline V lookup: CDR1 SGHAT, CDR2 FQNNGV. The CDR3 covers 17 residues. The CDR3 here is CASSSPGRLSVGEKLFF. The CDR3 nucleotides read TGTGCCAGCAGCTCACCGGGACGACTGAGCGTGGGGGAAAAACTGTTTTTT.

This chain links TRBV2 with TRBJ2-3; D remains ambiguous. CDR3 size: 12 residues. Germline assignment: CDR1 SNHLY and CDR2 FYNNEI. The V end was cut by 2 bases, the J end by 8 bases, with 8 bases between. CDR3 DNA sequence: TGTGCCAGCAGTGAACTGGACGTTACGCAGTATTTT. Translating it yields CASSELDVTQYF.

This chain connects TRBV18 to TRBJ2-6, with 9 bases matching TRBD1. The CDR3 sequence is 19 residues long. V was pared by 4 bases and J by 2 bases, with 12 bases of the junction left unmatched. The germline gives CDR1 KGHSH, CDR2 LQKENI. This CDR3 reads CASSRYRTGEGAGANVLTF. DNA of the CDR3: TGTGCCAGCTCACGCTATCGGACAGGGGAAGGTGCTGGGGCCAACGTCCTGACTTTC.

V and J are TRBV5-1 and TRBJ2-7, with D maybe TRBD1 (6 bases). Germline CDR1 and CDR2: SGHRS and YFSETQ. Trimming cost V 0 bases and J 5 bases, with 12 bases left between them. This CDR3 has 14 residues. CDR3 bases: TGCGCCAGCAGCTTGGGGGACAAAGGGAACGAGCAGTACTTC. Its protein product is CASSLGDKGNEQYF. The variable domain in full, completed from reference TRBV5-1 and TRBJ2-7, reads KAGVTQTPRYLIKTRGQQVTLSCSPISGHRSVSWYQQTPGQGLQFLFEYFSETQRNKGNFPGRFSGRQFSNSRSEMNVSTLELGDSALYLCASSLGDKGNEQYFGPGTRLTVT.

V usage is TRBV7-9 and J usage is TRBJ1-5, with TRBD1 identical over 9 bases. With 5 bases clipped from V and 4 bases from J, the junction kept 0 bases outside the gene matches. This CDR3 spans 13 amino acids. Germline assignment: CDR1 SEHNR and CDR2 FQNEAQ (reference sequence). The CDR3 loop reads CASSGTGNQPQHF. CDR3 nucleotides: TGTGCCAGCAGCGGGACAGGGAATCAGCCCCAGCATTTT. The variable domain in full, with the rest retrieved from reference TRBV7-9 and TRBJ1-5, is DTGVSQNPRHKITKRGQNVTFRCDPISEHNRLYWYRQTLGQGPEFLTYFQNEAQLEKSRLLSDRFSAERPKGSFSTLEIQRTEQGDSAMYLCASSGTGNQPQHFGDGTRLSIL.

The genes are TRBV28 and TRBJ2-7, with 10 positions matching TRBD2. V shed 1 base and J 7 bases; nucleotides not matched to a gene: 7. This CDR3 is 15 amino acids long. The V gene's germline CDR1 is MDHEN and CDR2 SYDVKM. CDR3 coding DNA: TGTGCCAGCAGTTTATTCGCTAGCGGGAGTGGGGAGCAGTACTTC. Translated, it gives CASSLFASGSGEQYF. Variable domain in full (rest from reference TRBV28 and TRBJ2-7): DVKVTQSSRYLVKRTGEKVFLECVQDMDHENMFWYRQDPGLGLRLIYFSYDVKMKEKGDIPEGYSVSREKKERFSLILESASTNQTSMYLCASSLFASGSGEQYFGPGTRLTVT.

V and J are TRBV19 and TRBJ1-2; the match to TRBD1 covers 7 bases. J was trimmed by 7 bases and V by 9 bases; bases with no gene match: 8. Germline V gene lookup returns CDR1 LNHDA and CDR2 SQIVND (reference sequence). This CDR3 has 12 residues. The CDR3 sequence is CASVDRATGYTF. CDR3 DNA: TGTGCCAGCGTCGACAGGGCCACTGGCTACACCTTC. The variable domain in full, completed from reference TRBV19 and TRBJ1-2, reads DGGITQSPKYLFRKEGQNVTLSCEQNLNHDAMYWYRQDPGQGLRLIYYSQIVNDFQKGDIAEGYSVSREKKESFPLTVTSAQKNPTAFYLCASVDRATGYTFGSGTRLTVV.

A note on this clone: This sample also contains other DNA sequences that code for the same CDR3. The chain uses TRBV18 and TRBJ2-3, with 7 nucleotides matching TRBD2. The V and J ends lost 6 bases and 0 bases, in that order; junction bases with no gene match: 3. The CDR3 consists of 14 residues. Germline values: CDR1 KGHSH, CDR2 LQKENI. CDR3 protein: CASSPGGSTDTQYF. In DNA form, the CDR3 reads TGTGCCAGCTCCCCCGGGGGGAGCACAGATACGCAGTATTTT.

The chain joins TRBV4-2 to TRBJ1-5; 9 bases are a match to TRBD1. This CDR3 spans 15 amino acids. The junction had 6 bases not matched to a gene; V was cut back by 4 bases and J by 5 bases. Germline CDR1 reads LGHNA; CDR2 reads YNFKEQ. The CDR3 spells CASSPTGTGYQPQHF. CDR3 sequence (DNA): TGTGCCAGCAGCCCGACCGGGACAGGGTATCAGCCCCAGCATTTT.

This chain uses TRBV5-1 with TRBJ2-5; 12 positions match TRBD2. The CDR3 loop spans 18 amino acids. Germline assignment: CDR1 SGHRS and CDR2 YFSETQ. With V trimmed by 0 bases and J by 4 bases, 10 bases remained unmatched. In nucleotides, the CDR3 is TGCGCCAGCAGCTTGGCCAAATGGACTAGCGGGATGAGAGAGACCCAGTACTTC. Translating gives CASSLAKWTSGMRETQYF.

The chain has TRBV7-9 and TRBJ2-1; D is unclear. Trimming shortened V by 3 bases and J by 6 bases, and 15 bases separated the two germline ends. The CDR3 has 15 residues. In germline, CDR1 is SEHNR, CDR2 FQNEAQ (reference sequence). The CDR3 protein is CASSFAYPSPNEQFF. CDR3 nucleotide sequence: TGTGCCAGCAGCTTCGCGTATCCCTCCCCCAATGAGCAGTTCTTC.

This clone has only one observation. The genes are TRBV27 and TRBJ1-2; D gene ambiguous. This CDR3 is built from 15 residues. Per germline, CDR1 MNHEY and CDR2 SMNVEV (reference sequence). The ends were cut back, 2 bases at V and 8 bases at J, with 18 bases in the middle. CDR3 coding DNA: TGTGCCAGCAGTTTACTCGGCGGGGAGGCGAGAGGCTACACCTTC. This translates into CASSLLGGEARGYTF.

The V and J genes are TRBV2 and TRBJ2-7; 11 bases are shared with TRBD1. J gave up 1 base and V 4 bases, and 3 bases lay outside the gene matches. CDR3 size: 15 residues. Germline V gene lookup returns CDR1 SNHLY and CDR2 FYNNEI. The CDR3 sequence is CASSVDRGPSYEQYF. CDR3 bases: TGTGCCAGCAGTGTGGACAGGGGGCCGTCCTACGAGCAGTACTTC.